This entry lists 31 T cell receptor beta chains sequenced from one sample in a study of cytomegalovirus exposure and HLA in healthy donors. Primers included in the PCR were 60 Vbeta and 13 Jbeta primers. Profiled with immunoSEQ multiplex PCR; TCRdb holds only in-frame clones, not every one. The table has around 230,000 clones, around four fifths seen once. Sequencing was done on a sample of PBMCs. The receptors derive from a boy younger than 18 in good health and CMV-seronegative.

This chain links TRBV9 with TRBJ1-5; D is undetermined. Germline loops: CDR1 SGDLS, CDR2 YYNGEE. V lost 0 bases and J lost 5, with 6 bases in between. This CDR3 is 13 amino acids long. DNA of the CDR3: TGTGCCAGCAGCGTAGTGGAGGATCAGCCCCAGCATTTT. It codes for CASSVVEDQPQHF. Supplemented by reference TRBV9 and TRBJ1-5, the full variable domain reads DSGVTQTPKHLITATGQRVTLRCSPRSGDLSVYWYQQSLDQGLQFLIQYYNGEERAKGNILERFSAQQFPDLHSELNLSSLELGDSALYFCASSVVEDQPQHFGDGTRLSIL.

This clone came up a few times. V gene TRBV29-1 combines with J gene TRBJ2-1; 7 bases match TRBD1. CDR1 and CDR2 from the germline V gene are SQVTM and ANQGSEA. This CDR3 has 16 residues. V gave up 8 bases and J gave up 1 base; unmatched junction bases: 14. CDR3 loop: CSFRPPGQSSYNEQFF. As DNA, the CDR3 is TGCAGCTTCAGACCCCCGGGACAGAGTTCCTACAATGAGCAGTTCTTC.

The chain joins TRBV7-9 to TRBJ2-7, with TRBD2 as a possible D gene (5 bases). The germline V and J ends were trimmed by 5 bases and 1 base, with 15 bases remaining between them. CDR3 length equals 15 residues. In germline, CDR1 is SEHNR, CDR2 FQNEAQ (reference sequence). CDR3 DNA: TGTGCCAGCAGCCGGACTTCCACGCGGTCCTACGAGCAGTACTTC. It yields the protein CASSRTSTRSYEQYF. The full variable domain, completed using reference TRBV7-9 and TRBJ2-7, is DTGVSQNPRHKITKRGQNVTFRCDPISEHNRLYWYRQTLGQGPEFLTYFQNEAQLEKSRLLSDRFSAERPKGSFSTLEIQRTEQGDSAMYLCASSRTSTRSYEQYFGPGTRLTVT.

The rearrangement links TRBV7-2 to TRBJ2-1; 7 nucleotides agree with TRBD2. Germline CDR1 is SGHTA and CDR2 is FQGNSA. This CDR3 has 13 amino acids. J lost 12 bases, V lost 2 bases, and 7 bases had no gene match. The CDR3 here is CASSLLAAPGQFF. The CDR3 nucleotides are TGTGCCAGCAGCTTACTAGCGGCCCCGGGGCAGTTCTTC.

J is TRBJ1-2 and V is TRBV7-2, with D possibly TRBD1 on 5 matching bases. This CDR3 has 15 residues. CDR1 is SGHTA and CDR2 is FQGNSA in the germline V gene. V dropped 5 bases and J dropped 2 bases, with 15 bases sitting between them. The CDR3 spells CASSPNGGGNYGYTF. CDR3 nucleotides: TGTGCCAGCAGCCCAAACGGGGGAGGGAACTATGGCTACACCTTC. Full variable domain (missing parts from reference TRBV7-2 and TRBJ1-2): GAGVSQSPSNKVTEKGKDVELRCDPISGHTALYWYRQSLGQGLEFLIYFQGNSAPDKSGLPSDRFSAERTGGSVSTLTIQRTQQEDSAVYLCASSPNGGGNYGYTFGSGTRLTVV.

The V call is TRBV30, the J call TRBJ2-7, with 7 bases lining up with TRBD1. V dropped 4 bases and J dropped 3; count of bases not matched to a gene: 6. This CDR3 is built from 13 residues. The germline gives CDR1 GTSNPN, CDR2 SVGIG (reference sequence). CDR3 residues: CAWTGDSSYEQYF. The CDR3 nucleotides are TGTGCCTGGACAGGGGACAGCAGCTACGAGCAGTACTTC.

The rearrangement links TRBV5-4 to TRBJ2-3; TRBD2 matches at 13 bases. Germline V gene sequence: CDR1 SGHNT, CDR2 YYREEE (reference sequence). After removal of 4 bases from V and 4 bases from J, the junction contained 6 bases not matched to a gene. The CDR3 is 16 amino acids. CDR3 nucleotide sequence: TGTGCCAGCAGCCGCAGACTAGCGGGAGGATCAGATACGCAGTATTTT. Its translation: CASSRRLAGGSDTQYF.

The chain uses TRBV27 and TRBJ2-5, with a tentative D call TRBD1 (6 bases). Germline V gene data show CDR1 as MNHEY and CDR2 as SMNVEV (reference sequence). CDR3 size: 16 residues. V gave up 2 bases and J gave up 2 bases, with 15 bases separating them. The CDR3 coding sequence is TGTGCCAGCAGTTTAAGAGGGTGGGGACATCAAGAGACCCAGTACTTC. This gives the protein CASSLRGWGHQETQYF.

The gene calls are TRBV15 and TRBJ2-1, with no clear D. Trimming stripped 1 base from V and 5 bases from J, with 6 bases between. The CDR3 extends over 13 amino acids. Germline V gene lookup returns CDR1 LNHNV and CDR2 YYDKDF (reference sequence). CDR3 loop: CATSRGYHNEQFF. In DNA form, the CDR3 reads TGTGCCACCAGCAGAGGCTACCACAATGAGCAGTTCTTC.

The rearrangement joins TRBV7-9 to TRBJ1-5; 12 nucleotides align to TRBD1. The germline V gene has CDR1 SEHNR and CDR2 FQNEAQ (reference sequence). There are 18 residues in the CDR3. With 6 bases clipped from V and 1 base from J, the junction kept 10 bases outside the gene matches. Here the CDR3 DNA reads TGTGCCAGCAGTGTCCGGGGACAGGGGGCGCGAAGCAATCAGCCCCAGCATTTT. It specifies CASSVRGQGARSNQPQHF.

The chain carries TRBV4-1 and TRBJ1-3, with D uncertain. This CDR3 region has 17 residues. The germline V gene encodes CDR1 MGHRA and CDR2 YSYEKL. Trimming left V 5 bases short and J 0 bases short, with 17 bases between. CDR3 bases: TGCGCCAGCAGCGACTTCTGGGGAGGACCCTCTGGAAACACCATATATTTT. This codes for CASSDFWGGPSGNTIYF.

The rearrangement uses TRBV19 and TRBJ2-2; D uncertain. CDR1 and CDR2 from the germline V gene are LNHDA and SQIVND (reference sequence). Deletions cut 11 bases from V and 7 bases from J, with 17 bases between. The CDR3 sequence is 13 residues long. This CDR3 reads CAACALHGGELFF. The CDR3 nucleotides are TGTGCCGCGTGCGCCCTCCACGGCGGGGAGCTGTTTTTT.

The chain combines TRBV19 with TRBJ2-4; a possible D gene is TRBD2 (7 bases). Germline CDR1 LNHDA, CDR2 SQIVND (reference sequence). Trimming shortened V by 8 bases and J by 5 bases, and 22 bases separated the two germline ends. The CDR3 is made up of 16 amino acids. CDR3 protein: CASSQTGRGSENIQYF. The DNA for the CDR3 is TGTGCCAGTTCCCAAACAGGGCGGGGGTCGGAAAACATTCAGTACTTC. The full variable domain, rest sourced from reference TRBV19 and TRBJ2-4, is DGGITQSPKYLFRKEGQNVTLSCEQNLNHDAMYWYRQDPGQGLRLIYYSQIVNDFQKGDIAEGYSVSREKKESFPLTVTSAQKNPTAFYLCASSQTGRGSENIQYFGAGTRLSVL.

This clone is a singleton in its sample. This chain uses TRBV6-6 with TRBJ1-4, with D possibly matching TRBD1 (6 bases). The CDR3 extends over 15 amino acids. Trimming cost V 2 bases and J 5 bases, with 12 bases left between them. CDR1 MNHNY and CDR2 SVGAGI come from the germline V gene (reference sequence). CDR3 bases: TGTGCCAGCAGTTACGGGGGCAGGGTGAATGAAAAACTGTTTTTT. Protein sequence: CASSYGGRVNEKLFF.

The chain joins TRBV6-1 to TRBJ2-3, with TRBD1 identical over 7 bases. This CDR3 contains 15 residues. Germline CDR1 reads MNHNS; CDR2 reads SASEGT. Trimming took 2 bases from V and 3 from J; bases not matched to a gene: 5. CDR3 sequence (DNA): TGTGCCAGCAGTGAATTACAGGGGTTAACAGATACGCAGTATTTT. Translating gives CASSELQGLTDTQYF.

J is TRBJ2-1 and V is TRBV4-2; D might be TRBD2 (6 bases). V lost 4 bases, J lost 5 bases, and 18 bases lay in between. The CDR3 contains 16 residues. Germline V gene lookup returns CDR1 LGHNA and CDR2 YNFKEQ. CDR3 in DNA: TGTGCCAGCAGCCCGTCGGGGAGGTGGCGGGACAATGAGCAGTTCTTC. Its translation is CASSPSGRWRDNEQFF.

The chain carries TRBV7-9 and TRBJ1-5; D might be TRBD1 (5 bases). Trimming took 3 bases from V and 0 from J, leaving 9 bases between them. This CDR3 contains 15 residues. Per germline, CDR1 SEHNR and CDR2 FQNEAQ (reference sequence). The CDR3, as DNA: TGTGCCAGCAGCTTCGCGGGGACTAGCAATCAGCCCCAGCATTTT. Residues: CASSFAGTSNQPQHF.

The J gene is TRBJ2-5, the V gene TRBV5-1; 9 positions match TRBD1. The CDR3 spans 14 residues. From germline, CDR1 is SGHRS and CDR2 YFSETQ. The ends lost 4 bases at V and 7 bases at J; junction bases unmatched: 8. CDR3 in amino acids: CASSPTTGGRTQYF. The CDR3 DNA follows: TGCGCCAGCAGCCCCACGACAGGGGGGAGGACCCAGTACTTC.

The chain uses TRBV9 and TRBJ1-1; D ambiguous. The CDR3 length is 13 residues. The germline V gene encodes CDR1 SGDLS and CDR2 YYNGEE. Trimming cost V 1 base and J 2 bases, with 6 bases left between them. The CDR3 protein is CASSVNTNTEAFF. CDR3 bases: TGTGCCAGCAGCGTAAACACCAACACTGAAGCTTTCTTT.

The chain has TRBV5-1 and TRBJ1-1; 7 bases align to TRBD1. CDR3 length equals 14 residues. Germline CDR1 and CDR2: SGHRS and YFSETQ. J gave up 1 base and V 4 bases, and 4 bases lay outside the gene matches. CDR3 amino acids: CASSPGQKNTEAFF. The CDR3 DNA reads TGCGCCAGCAGCCCGGGACAGAAGAACACTGAAGCTTTCTTT.

The genes are TRBV19 and TRBJ1-4; D may be TRBD1 (5 bases). The ends were cut back, 1 base at V and 8 bases at J, with 8 bases in the middle. The germline gives CDR1 LNHDA, CDR2 SQIVND (reference sequence). The CDR3 length is 13 residues. CDR3 DNA sequence: TGTGCCAGTAGTATAGCCCAGGGAGAAAAACTGTTTTTT. This encodes CASSIAQGEKLFF.

The gene calls are TRBV5-4 and TRBJ2-1, with D tentatively TRBD1 (6 bases). This CDR3 contains 15 residues. Germline-derived CDR1 and CDR2 are SGHNT and YYREEE (reference sequence). V lost 4 bases to trimming and J lost 4 bases, with 15 bases between them. The CDR3 region is CASSKDWGPYNEQFF. The DNA of the CDR3 is TGTGCCAGCAGCAAGGACTGGGGGCCATACAATGAGCAGTTCTTC.

V gene TRBV27 combines with J gene TRBJ2-1, with TRBD2 matching 7 bases. Germline loops: CDR1 MNHEY, CDR2 SMNVEV (reference sequence). The CDR3 covers 15 residues. The ends lost 3 bases at V and 0 bases at J; junction bases unmatched: 2. The DNA for the CDR3 is TGTGCCAGCAGTTTCGGCGGGAGCTCCTACAATGAGCAGTTCTTC. Translation gives CASSFGGSSYNEQFF.

V is TRBV21-1 and J is TRBJ2-5; TRBD1, the table's D call, was not compared with the DNA. TRBV21-1 represents a pseudogene. The CDR3 totals 14 residues. The CDR3 sequence is CASSTRGSAETQYF. In DNA form, the CDR3 reads TGTGCCAGCAGCACTAGGGGGTCAGCAGAGACCCAGTACTTC.

The V call is TRBV4-1, the J call TRBJ2-5, with 7 nucleotides matching TRBD2. Germline CDR1 reads MGHRA; CDR2 reads YSYEKL. V was pared by 1 base and J by 5 bases, with 7 bases of the junction left unmatched. The CDR3 consists of 15 residues. The CDR3 DNA reads as TGCGCCAGCAGCCAAGTTGGTCCCGGGGGGGAGACCCAGTACTTC. Translated, it gives CASSQVGPGGETQYF.

The V and J genes are TRBV19 and TRBJ2-7, with D possibly TRBD1 on 5 matching bases. V was cut by 1 base and J by 2 bases, with 9 bases left in between. CDR3 size: 14 residues. The germline gives CDR1 LNHDA, CDR2 SQIVND (reference sequence). The CDR3 region has the DNA TGTGCCAGTAGTATAGTTACAGGCCCCTACGAGCAGTACTTC. Translating gives CASSIVTGPYEQYF.

V usage is TRBV9 and J usage is TRBJ2-1; TRBD2 matches at 8 bases. Germline CDR1 SGDLS, CDR2 YYNGEE. The CDR3 is made up of 19 amino acids. V gave up 3 bases and J gave up 2 bases; unmatched junction bases: 16. CDR3 sequence (DNA): TGTGCCAGCAGCGCATCCAGGGGTAGCGGGGTTAGAACCTACAATGAGCAGTTCTTC. It encodes CASSASRGSGVRTYNEQFF.

The chain is built from TRBV27 and TRBJ2-3; 7 bases fit TRBD2. The V segment lost 5 bases and the J segment 0 bases; nucleotides outside the gene matches: 11. Germline CDR1 reads MNHEY; CDR2 reads SMNVEV (reference sequence). The CDR3 is 17 residues long. The DNA for the CDR3 is TGTGCCAGCAGTAACCTACTTAGCGGGTATAGCACAGATACGCAGTATTTT. Its translation: CASSNLLSGYSTDTQYF.

The table lists this clone with a count of one. This chain links TRBV9 with TRBJ2-2; 9 bases line up with TRBD1. Germline V gene lookup returns CDR1 SGDLS and CDR2 YYNGEE. The CDR3 is 15 residues long. V dropped 4 bases and J dropped 4; count of bases not matched to a gene: 5. CDR3 loop: CASSPQGARTGELFF. As DNA, the CDR3 is TGTGCCAGCAGCCCACAGGGGGCCCGCACCGGGGAGCTGTTTTTT.

The V gene is TRBV6-5, the J gene TRBJ1-2; 7 bases align to TRBD1. The CDR3 is 14 amino acids. Unmatched junction bases numbered 12, after V lost 6 bases and J lost 8 bases. CDR1 and CDR2 from the germline V gene are MNHEY and SVGAGI. In DNA form, the CDR3 reads TGTGCCAGCAGCCGCGGGGGGGACAGTGGAGGCTACACCTTC. This encodes CASSRGGDSGGYTF.

This clone was recorded a few times. The chain employs TRBV7-9 and TRBJ2-3, with TRBD1 matching 8 bases. The CDR3 has 16 amino acids. Germline CDR1 and CDR2: SEHNR and FQNEAQ (reference sequence). V trimming: 2 bases; J trimming: 4 bases; junction bases outside the gene matches: 8. The CDR3 here is CASSLTPGQGSDTQYF. CDR3 DNA sequence: TGTGCCAGCAGCTTAACACCCGGACAGGGATCAGATACGCAGTATTTT.